The present TCR beta chain was sequenced within a study of T cell responses to AZD1222 COVID-19 vaccine. Broader study findings: At baseline, just five to seven AZD1222 recipients tested seropositive. Distributed over spike, vaccine-associated CD4 TCRs predominated at 160-218 and 743-854. Of spike-specific TCRs, nearly half reportedly target regions left unmutated in variants.

This clone was observed a handful of times. Its antigen is unidentified. V gave up 4 bases and J gave up 6 bases; unmatched junction bases: 6. CDR3 length: 16 residues. Germline V lookup: CDR1 ENHRY, CDR2 SYGVKD. Repertoires were generated with immunoSEQ multiplex PCR, while TCRdb's copy carries only in-frame clones and drops some. The repertoire has about 97,000 clones, about 88% of them found once; the top ten carry roughly 3%. This clonotype was sampled from an adult in good health. The genes are TRBV10-3 and TRBJ2-2; TRBD2 agrees at 12 bases. The input for sequencing was peripheral blood, taken on day 0 of AZD1222 vaccination. The CDR3 here is CAISGTSGEESGELFF. The DNA for the CDR3 is TGTGCCATCAGTGGGACTAGCGGGGAGGAGTCCGGGGAGCTGTTTTTT.